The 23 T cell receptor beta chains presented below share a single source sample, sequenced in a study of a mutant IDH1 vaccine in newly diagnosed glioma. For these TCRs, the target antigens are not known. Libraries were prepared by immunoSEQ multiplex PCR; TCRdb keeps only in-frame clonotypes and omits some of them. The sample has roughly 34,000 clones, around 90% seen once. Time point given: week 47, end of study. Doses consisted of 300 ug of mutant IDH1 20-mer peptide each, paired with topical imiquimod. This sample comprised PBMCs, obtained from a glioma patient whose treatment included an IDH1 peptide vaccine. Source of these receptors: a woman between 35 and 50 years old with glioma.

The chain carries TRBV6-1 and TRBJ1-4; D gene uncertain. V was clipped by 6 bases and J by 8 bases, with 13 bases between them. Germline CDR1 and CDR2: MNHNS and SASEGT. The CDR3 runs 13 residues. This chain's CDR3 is CASRPGPGEKLFF. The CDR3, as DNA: TGTGCCAGCAGGCCCGGGCCAGGAGAAAAACTGTTTTTT.

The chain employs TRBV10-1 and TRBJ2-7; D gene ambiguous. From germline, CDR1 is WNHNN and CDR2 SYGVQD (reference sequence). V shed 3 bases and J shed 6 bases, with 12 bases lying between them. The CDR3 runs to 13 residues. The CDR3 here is CASSDTVGTEQYF. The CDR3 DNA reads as TGCGCCAGCAGTGATACGGTGGGAACCGAGCAGTACTTC.

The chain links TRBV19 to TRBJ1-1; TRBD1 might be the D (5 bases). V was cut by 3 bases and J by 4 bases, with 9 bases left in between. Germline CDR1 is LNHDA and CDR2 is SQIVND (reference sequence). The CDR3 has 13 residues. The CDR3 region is CASSIRGGTEAFF. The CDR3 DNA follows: TGTGCCAGTAGTATCCGGGGGGGCACTGAAGCTTTCTTT. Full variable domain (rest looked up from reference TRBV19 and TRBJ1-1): DGGITQSPKYLFRKEGQNVTLSCEQNLNHDAMYWYRQDPGQGLRLIYYSQIVNDFQKGDIAEGYSVSREKKESFPLTVTSAQKNPTAFYLCASSIRGGTEAFFGQGTRLTVV.

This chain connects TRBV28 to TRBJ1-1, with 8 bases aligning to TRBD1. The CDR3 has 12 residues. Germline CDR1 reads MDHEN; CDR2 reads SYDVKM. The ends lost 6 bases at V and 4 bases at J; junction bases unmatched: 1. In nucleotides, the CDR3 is TGTGCCAGCAGAACAGGGGGCACTGAAGCTTTCTTT. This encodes CASRTGGTEAFF.

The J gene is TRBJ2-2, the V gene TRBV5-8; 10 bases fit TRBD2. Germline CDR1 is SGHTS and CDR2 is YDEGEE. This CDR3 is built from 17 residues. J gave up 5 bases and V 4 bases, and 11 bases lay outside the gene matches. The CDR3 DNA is TGTGCCAGCAGCCTTAACCTAGCGGGAGATGGGACCGGGGAGCTGTTTTTT. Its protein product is CASSLNLAGDGTGELFF.

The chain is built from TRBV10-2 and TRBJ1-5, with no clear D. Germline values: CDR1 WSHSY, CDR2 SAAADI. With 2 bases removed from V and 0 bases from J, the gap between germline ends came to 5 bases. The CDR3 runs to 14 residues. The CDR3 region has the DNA TGCGCCAGCAGTGAGGGGTATAGCAATCAGCCCCAGCATTTT. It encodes CASSEGYSNQPQHF.

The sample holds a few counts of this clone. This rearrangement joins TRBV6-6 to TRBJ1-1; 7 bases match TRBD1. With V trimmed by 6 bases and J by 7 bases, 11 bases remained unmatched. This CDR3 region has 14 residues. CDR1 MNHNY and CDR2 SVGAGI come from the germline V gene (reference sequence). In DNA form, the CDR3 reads TGTGCCAGCAGCCGAATGGGGACAGCGGGTGAAGCTTTCTTT. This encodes CASSRMGTAGEAFF.

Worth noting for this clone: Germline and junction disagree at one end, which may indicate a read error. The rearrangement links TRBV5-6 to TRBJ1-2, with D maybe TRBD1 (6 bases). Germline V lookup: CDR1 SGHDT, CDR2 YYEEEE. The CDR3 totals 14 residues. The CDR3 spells CVSNFGEGGYGYTF. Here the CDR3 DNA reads TGTGTCAGCAACTTTGGCGAGGGGGGATATGGCTACACCTTC.

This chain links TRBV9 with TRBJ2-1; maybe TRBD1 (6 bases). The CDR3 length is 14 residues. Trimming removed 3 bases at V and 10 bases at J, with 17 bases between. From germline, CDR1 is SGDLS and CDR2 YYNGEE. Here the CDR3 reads CASSDSTDRREQFF. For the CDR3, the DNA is TGTGCCAGCAGCGATAGCACAGACAGGCGGGAGCAGTTCTTC.

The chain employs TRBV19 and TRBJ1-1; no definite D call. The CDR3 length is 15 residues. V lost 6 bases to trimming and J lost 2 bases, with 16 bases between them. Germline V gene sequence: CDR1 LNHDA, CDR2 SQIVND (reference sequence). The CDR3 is CASRISGSVNTEAFF. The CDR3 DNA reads TGTGCCAGTAGAATATCCGGGTCAGTAAACACTGAAGCTTTCTTT.

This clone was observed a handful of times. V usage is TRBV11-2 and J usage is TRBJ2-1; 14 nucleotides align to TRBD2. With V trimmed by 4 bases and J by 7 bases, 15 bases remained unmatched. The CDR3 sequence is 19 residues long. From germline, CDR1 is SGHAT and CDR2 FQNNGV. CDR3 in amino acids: CASSSEGLAGAPSWNEQFF. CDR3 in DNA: TGTGCCAGCAGCTCAGAGGGACTAGCGGGAGCCCCTTCGTGGAATGAGCAGTTCTTC.

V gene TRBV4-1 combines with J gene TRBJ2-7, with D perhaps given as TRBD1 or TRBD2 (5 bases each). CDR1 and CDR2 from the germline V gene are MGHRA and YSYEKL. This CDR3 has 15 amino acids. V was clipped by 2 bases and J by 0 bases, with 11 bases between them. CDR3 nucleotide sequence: TGCGCCAGCAGCCAAATACGAGGGGACTCCTACGAGCAGTACTTC. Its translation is CASSQIRGDSYEQYF.

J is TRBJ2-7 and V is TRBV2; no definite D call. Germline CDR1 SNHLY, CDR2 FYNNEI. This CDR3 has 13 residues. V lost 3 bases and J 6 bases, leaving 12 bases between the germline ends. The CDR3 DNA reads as TGTGCCAGCAGTGAGGAAGGCTGGGTCGAGCAGTACTTC. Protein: CASSEEGWVEQYF.

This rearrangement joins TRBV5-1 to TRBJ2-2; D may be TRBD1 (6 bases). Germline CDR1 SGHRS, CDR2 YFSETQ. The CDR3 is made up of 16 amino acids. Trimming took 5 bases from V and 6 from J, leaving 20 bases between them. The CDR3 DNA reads TGCGCCAGCAGAGAATACGAGGGGGTGAGGGCCGGGGAGCTGTTTTTT. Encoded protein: CASREYEGVRAGELFF.

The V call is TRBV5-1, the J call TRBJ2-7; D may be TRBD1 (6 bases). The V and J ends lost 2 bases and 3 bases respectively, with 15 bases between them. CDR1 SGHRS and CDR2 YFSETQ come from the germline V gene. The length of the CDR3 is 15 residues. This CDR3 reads CASSLSSGGIYEQYF. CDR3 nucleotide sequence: TGCGCCAGCAGCTTATCGTCTGGGGGCATCTACGAGCAGTACTTC.

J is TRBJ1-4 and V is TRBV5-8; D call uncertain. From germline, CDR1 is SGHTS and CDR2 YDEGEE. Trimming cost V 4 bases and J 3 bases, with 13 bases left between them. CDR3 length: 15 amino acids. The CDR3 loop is CASSVRRAANEKLFF. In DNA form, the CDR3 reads TGTGCCAGCAGCGTCCGGCGGGCTGCTAATGAAAAACTGTTTTTT.

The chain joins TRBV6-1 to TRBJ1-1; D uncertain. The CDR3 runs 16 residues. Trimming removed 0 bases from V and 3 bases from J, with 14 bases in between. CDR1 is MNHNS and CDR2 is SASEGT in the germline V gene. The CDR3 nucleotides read TGTGCCAGCAGTGAAGCGCTTCAGGTAATCTACACTGAAGCTTTCTTT. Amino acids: CASSEALQVIYTEAFF.

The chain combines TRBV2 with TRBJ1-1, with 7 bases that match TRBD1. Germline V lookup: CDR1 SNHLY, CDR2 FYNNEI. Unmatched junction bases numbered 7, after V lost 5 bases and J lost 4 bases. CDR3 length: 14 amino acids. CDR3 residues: CASSRNRGGTEAFF. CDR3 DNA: TGTGCCAGCAGTCGAAACAGGGGCGGCACTGAAGCTTTCTTT.

The CDR3 DNA reads as TGTGCCTGGAGTCCCTTGGGGACAGCTAATGAAAAACTGTTTTTT. Protein product: CAWSPLGTANEKLFF. The V gene is TRBV30, the J gene TRBJ1-4; 7 positions agree with TRBD1. Germline V gene lookup returns CDR1 GTSNPN and CDR2 SVGIG (reference sequence). The V segment lost 2 bases and the J segment 3 bases; nucleotides outside the gene matches: 6. This CDR3 contains 15 residues.

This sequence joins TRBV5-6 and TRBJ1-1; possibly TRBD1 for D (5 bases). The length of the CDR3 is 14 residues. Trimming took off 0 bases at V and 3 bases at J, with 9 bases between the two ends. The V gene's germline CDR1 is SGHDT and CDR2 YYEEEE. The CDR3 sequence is CASSLGGGYTEAFF. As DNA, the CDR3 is TGTGCCAGCAGCTTGGGGGGGGGTTACACTGAAGCTTTCTTT.

The CDR3 bases are TGTGCCAGCAGCTTAGCTCCGGGACTGGGCACAGATACGCAGTATTTT. Protein product: CASSLAPGLGTDTQYF. This chain uses TRBV7-2 with TRBJ2-3; D might be TRBD2 (6 bases). CDR3 length: 16 residues. Trimming shortened V by 0 bases and J by 1 base, and 11 bases separated the two germline ends. Germline CDR1 and CDR2: SGHTA and FQGNSA.

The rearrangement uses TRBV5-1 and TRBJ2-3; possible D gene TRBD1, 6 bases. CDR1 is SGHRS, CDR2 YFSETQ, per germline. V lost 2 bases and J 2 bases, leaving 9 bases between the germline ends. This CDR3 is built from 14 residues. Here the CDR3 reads CASSFDRLTDTQYF. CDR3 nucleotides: TGCGCCAGCAGCTTTGACAGGCTCACAGATACGCAGTATTTT.

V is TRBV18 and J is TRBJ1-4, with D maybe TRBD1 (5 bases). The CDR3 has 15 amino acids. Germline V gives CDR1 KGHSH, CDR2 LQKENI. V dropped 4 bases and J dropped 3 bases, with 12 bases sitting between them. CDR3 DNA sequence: TGTGCCAGCTCACGAACAGGTCCCTCTAATGAAAAACTGTTTTTT. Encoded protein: CASSRTGPSNEKLFF.